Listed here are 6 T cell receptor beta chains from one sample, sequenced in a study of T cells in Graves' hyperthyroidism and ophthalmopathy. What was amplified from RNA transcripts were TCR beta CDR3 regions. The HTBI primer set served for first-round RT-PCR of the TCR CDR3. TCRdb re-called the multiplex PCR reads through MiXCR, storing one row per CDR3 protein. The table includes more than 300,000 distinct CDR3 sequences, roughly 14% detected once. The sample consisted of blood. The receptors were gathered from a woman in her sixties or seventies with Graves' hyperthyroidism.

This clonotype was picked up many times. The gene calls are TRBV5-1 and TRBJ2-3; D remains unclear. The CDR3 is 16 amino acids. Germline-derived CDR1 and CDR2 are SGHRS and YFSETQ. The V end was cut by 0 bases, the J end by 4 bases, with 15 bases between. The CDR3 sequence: CASSLAGASQSDTQYF. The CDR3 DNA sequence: TGCGCCAGCAGCTTGGCTGGCGCCTCGCAGTCAGATACGCAGTATTTT.

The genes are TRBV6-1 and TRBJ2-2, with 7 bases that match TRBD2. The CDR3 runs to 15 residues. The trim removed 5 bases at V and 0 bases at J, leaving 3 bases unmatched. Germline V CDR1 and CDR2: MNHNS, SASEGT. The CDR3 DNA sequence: TGTGCCAGCAGTCCTAGCGGATCGAACACCGGGGAGCTGTTTTTT. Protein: CASSPSGSNTGELFF.

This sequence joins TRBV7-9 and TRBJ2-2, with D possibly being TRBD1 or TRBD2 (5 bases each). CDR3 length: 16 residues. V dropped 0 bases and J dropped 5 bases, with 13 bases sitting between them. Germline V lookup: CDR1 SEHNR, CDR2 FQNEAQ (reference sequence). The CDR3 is CASSLAGRDETGELFF. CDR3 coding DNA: TGTGCCAGCAGCTTAGCTGGCAGGGACGAGACCGGGGAGCTGTTTTTT.

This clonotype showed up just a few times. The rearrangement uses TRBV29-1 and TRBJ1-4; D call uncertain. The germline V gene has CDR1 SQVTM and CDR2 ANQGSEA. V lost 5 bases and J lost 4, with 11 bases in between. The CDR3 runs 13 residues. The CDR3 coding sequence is TGCAGCGTTTCCGGACGGCGTAATGAAAAACTGTTTTTT. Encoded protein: CSVSGRRNEKLFF.

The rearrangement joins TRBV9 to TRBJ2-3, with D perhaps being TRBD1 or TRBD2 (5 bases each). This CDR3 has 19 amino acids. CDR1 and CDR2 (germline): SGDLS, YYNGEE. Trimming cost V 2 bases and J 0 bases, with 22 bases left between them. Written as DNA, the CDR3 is TGTGCCAGCAGCGTTGGCTTGGTGTGGGAGAGGGGTAGCACAGATACGCAGTATTTT. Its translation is CASSVGLVWERGSTDTQYF.

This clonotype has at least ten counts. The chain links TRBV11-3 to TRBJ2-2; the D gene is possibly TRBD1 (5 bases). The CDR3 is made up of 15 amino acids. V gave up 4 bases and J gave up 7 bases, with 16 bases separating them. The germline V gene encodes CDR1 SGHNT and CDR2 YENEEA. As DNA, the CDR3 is TGTGCCAGCAGCTCCCGCCCAGGGCCGCACGGGGAGCTGTTTTTT. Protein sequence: CASSSRPGPHGELFF.